These 21 T cell receptor beta chains share one sample of origin, sequenced in a study of spatial heterogeneity in lung cancer. TCRdb called the 5' RACE reads again in MiXCR, with one record for every CDR3 protein. The sample gives around 27,000 distinct CDR3 sequences, 5% to 6% of which show up once; under 25% is in the top ten. The time point is: blood at routine non-recurrence follow-up after resection. Tumor, nontumor lung or frozen PBMC supplied whole RNA that was sequenced unsorted. Sequenced material: PBMCs, taken at follow-up. Source of these receptors: a male donor with early-stage non-small cell lung cancer.

The rearrangement uses TRBV12-5 and TRBJ1-1; TRBD1 aligns across 7 bases. The V gene end was trimmed by 2 bases and the J gene end by 4 bases; junction bases not matched to a gene: 10. Germline loops: CDR1 LGHNT, CDR2 FRNRAP. CDR3 size: 16 residues. CDR3 bases: TGTGCTAGTGGTTTGAAACCAGGGGGTCTCGTCACTGAAGCTTTCTTT. It encodes CASGLKPGGLVTEAFF.

By share of the sample, this clonotype is medium-sized. This CDR3 reads CAISSPGTSEVYV. CDR3 in DNA: TGTGCCATCAGCTCTCCCGGGACTAGCGAGGTGTACGTC. The chain employs TRBV10-3 and TRBJ2-7; 10 nucleotides align to TRBD2. The CDR3 runs to 13 residues. Germline trimming cut 6 bases from V and 12 bases from J; bases unmatched to any gene: 11. Germline V gives CDR1 ENHRY, CDR2 SYGVKD.

The rearrangement uses TRBV20-1 and TRBJ1-2; TRBD1 agrees at 8 bases. Germline trimming cut 1 base from V and 5 bases from J; bases unmatched to any gene: 0. The CDR3 spans 12 residues. Germline V gene lookup returns CDR1 DFQATT and CDR2 SNEGSKA (reference sequence). CDR3 amino acids: CSARGTGYGYTF. DNA for the CDR3: TGCAGTGCTAGAGGGACAGGGTATGGCTACACCTTC.

This clonotype has a count of ten or more. The CDR3 spells CASSRGTGSSYNEQFF. CDR3 nucleotides: TGTGCCAGCAGCCGCGGGACGGGAAGCTCCTACAATGAGCAGTTCTTC. The chain combines TRBV7-8 with TRBJ2-1, with D perhaps matching TRBD2 (6 bases). Germline V gene lookup returns CDR1 SGHVS and CDR2 FQNEAQ. Between the trimmed V and J ends, which lost 5 bases and 0 bases, there was a span of 14 bases. CDR3 length: 16 residues. Variable domain in full (rest from reference TRBV7-8 and TRBJ2-1): GAGVSQSPRYKVAKRGQDVALRCDPISGHVSLFWYQQALGQGPEFLTYFQNEAQLDKSGLPSDRFFAERPEGSVSTLKIQRTQQEDSAVYLCASSRGTGSSYNEQFFGPGTRLTVL.

This clonotype came up a few times. The CDR3 DNA follows: TGCAGTGCTAGAGATCGCCGGGGGTCAGATACGCAGTATTTT. This gives the protein CSARDRRGSDTQYF. This chain links TRBV20-1 with TRBJ2-3; D perhaps matches TRBD2 (6 bases). Germline V gene data show CDR1 as DFQATT and CDR2 as SNEGSKA (reference sequence). The CDR3 length is 14 residues. Trimming cost V 0 bases and J 4 bases, with 11 bases left between them.

This clonotype was recorded many times. The chain employs TRBV19 and TRBJ1-4; D is unclear. V was cut by 5 bases and J by 3 bases, with 16 bases left in between. The CDR3 covers 16 residues. CDR1 LNHDA and CDR2 SQIVND come from the germline V gene (reference sequence). The CDR3: CASSLPGSAPNEKLFF. The CDR3 nucleotides read TGTGCCAGTAGTCTCCCCGGCTCCGCCCCTAATGAAAAACTGTTTTTT.

This clonotype occurred many times. CDR3: CASSVDPAGEQETQYF. The CDR3 DNA is TGTGCCAGCAGCGTAGATCCAGCGGGGGAGCAAGAGACCCAGTACTTC. This chain connects TRBV9 to TRBJ2-5; 8 bases are shared with TRBD2. Losses at the gene ends were 0 bases for V and 2 bases for J; bases not matched to a gene: 6. The CDR3 extends over 16 amino acids. Germline CDR1 is SGDLS and CDR2 is YYNGEE.

This clonotype was observed at least ten times. This chain connects TRBV12-3 or TRBV12-4 to TRBJ2-2; D remains unclear. The CDR3 sequence is 14 residues long. V was trimmed by 7 bases and J by 2 bases, leaving 11 bases between them. The DNA for the CDR3 is TGTGCCAGCACCCGCACTCTAAACACCGGGGAGCTGTTTTTT. It yields the protein CASTRTLNTGELFF.

There are many counts of this clonotype. The CDR3 region is CASSQEAGGGYNEQFF. DNA of the CDR3: TGTGCCAGCAGCCAAGAAGCAGGCGGGGGCTACAATGAGCAGTTCTTC. The V call is TRBV4-2, the J call TRBJ2-1; TRBD2 agrees at 7 bases. V shed 0 bases, J shed 3 bases, and the junction held 5 bases outside the gene matches. Germline CDR1 reads LGHNA; CDR2 reads YNFKEQ. This CDR3 is 16 amino acids long.

This clonotype has ten or more counts. The chain joins TRBV6-2 or TRBV6-3 to TRBJ2-2, with D perhaps assigned TRBD1 or TRBD2 (5 bases each). Germline V CDR1 and CDR2: MNHEY, SVGEGT. This CDR3 has 13 residues. V lost 5 bases and J lost 7, with 11 bases in between. CDR3 sequence reads: CASSGTWNGELFF. CDR3 nucleotides: TGTGCCAGCAGTGGGACGTGGAACGGGGAGCTGTTTTTT.

This clonotype was counted many times. The V gene is TRBV5-1, the J gene TRBJ2-1; D unclear. This CDR3 spans 16 amino acids. V was shortened by 0 bases and J by 0 bases, with 10 bases between the two germline ends. Per the germline V gene, CDR1 is SGHRS and CDR2 is YFSETQ. The CDR3 protein is CASSLAVGSSYNEQFF. The CDR3 DNA follows: TGCGCCAGCAGCTTGGCCGTCGGAAGCTCCTACAATGAGCAGTTCTTC.

This clonotype showed up many times. CDR3 amino acids: CSARVRGVSLNTEAFF. As DNA, the CDR3 is TGCAGTGCTAGAGTACGGGGTGTCTCCCTAAACACTGAAGCTTTCTTT. The chain recombines TRBV20-1 with TRBJ1-1, with no clear D. The V end lost 1 base, the J end lost 2 bases, and 17 bases lay between the germline ends. Germline CDR1 reads DFQATT; CDR2 reads SNEGSKA (reference sequence). This CDR3 is 16 amino acids long.

This clonotype was counted ten times or more. The chain is built from TRBV13 and TRBJ2-1; no clear D gene. The length of the CDR3 is 13 residues. The germline V gene has CDR1 PRHDT and CDR2 FYEKMQ (reference sequence). Trimming stripped 3 bases from V and 15 bases from J, with 18 bases between. The DNA for the CDR3 is TGTGCCAGCAGCTTGGTTCCCCCCAAGCTTCTGTTCTTC. Translation: CASSLVPPKLLFF.

The CDR3 DNA reads TGTGCCAGCAGCCCCCGGTCGGGGCAGGGGGCGTCGGACACTGAAGCTTTCTTT. Translation gives CASSPRSGQGASDTEAFF. The chain recombines TRBV9 with TRBJ1-1; 8 bases align to TRBD1. The trim removed 4 bases at V and 3 bases at J, leaving 17 bases unmatched. Germline V gene lookup returns CDR1 SGDLS and CDR2 YYNGEE. The CDR3 covers 18 residues.

This clonotype has a handful of counts. V is TRBV12-3 or TRBV12-4 and J is TRBJ1-2; weak D call: TRBD1 (5 bases). The CDR3 is 15 amino acids. V dropped 6 bases and J dropped 6 bases, with 20 bases sitting between them. CDR3 coding DNA: TGTGCCAGCAGCCCCAGGAGGGGCAGAAGTCATGGCTACACCTTC. It is translated as CASSPRRGRSHGYTF.

This clonotype appeared many times. This chain connects TRBV12-3 or TRBV12-4 to TRBJ1-5; perhaps TRBD1 as D (6 bases). The length of the CDR3 is 14 residues. Between the trimmed V and J ends, which lost 3 bases and 3 bases, there was a span of 9 bases. CDR3 loop: CASSLGAANQPQHF. CDR3 sequence (DNA): TGTGCCAGCAGTTTGGGGGCGGCCAATCAGCCCCAGCATTTT.

This clonotype was counted at least ten times. The V call is TRBV18, the J call TRBJ2-7; TRBD1 matches at 7 bases. This CDR3 is built from 14 residues. From germline, CDR1 is KGHSH and CDR2 LQKENI. Losses at the gene ends were 3 bases for V and 0 bases for J; bases not matched to a gene: 2. This CDR3 reads CASSPRDSSYEQYV. The CDR3, as DNA: TGTGCCAGCTCACCCCGGGACAGCTCCTACGAGCAGTACGTC.

There are many counts of this clonotype. This chain links TRBV9 with TRBJ2-5; TRBD2 aligns across 8 bases. In germline, CDR1 is SGDLS, CDR2 YYNGEE. This CDR3 comprises 16 residues. V lost 5 bases, J lost 4 bases, and 13 bases stayed unmatched. CDR3 sequence (DNA): TGTGCCAGCAGTACCCTTCTGGCTAGCGGGCGAGAGACCCAGTACTTC. Translation: CASSTLLASGRETQYF.

This clonotype was seen many times. This chain uses TRBV5-1 with TRBJ1-6; D is unclear. Germline V gene sequence: CDR1 SGHRS, CDR2 YFSETQ. This CDR3 has 15 residues. V lost 0 bases to trimming and J lost 5 bases, with 9 bases between them. CDR3 sequence (DNA): TGCGCCAGCAGCTTGGACAGACCTCATAATTCACCCCTCCACTTT. Residues: CASSLDRPHNSPLHF.

Ten or more counts support this clonotype. This chain uses TRBV6-2 or TRBV6-3 with TRBJ1-5; no reliable D call. CDR1 and CDR2 from the germline V gene are MNHEY and SVGEGT. The CDR3 contains 16 residues. V lost 4 bases and J 4 bases, leaving 17 bases between the germline ends. CDR3 amino acids: CASSFPQLQRNQPQHF. The CDR3 nucleotides read TGTGCCAGCAGTTTCCCGCAGCTACAACGAAATCAGCCCCAGCATTTT.

There are many counts of this clonotype. This chain uses TRBV20-1 with TRBJ2-1; no firm D call. There are 14 residues in the CDR3. The germline V gene encodes CDR1 DFQATT and CDR2 SNEGSKA (reference sequence). Trimming shortened V by 6 bases and J by 8 bases, and 20 bases separated the two germline ends. In DNA form, the CDR3 reads TGCAGTGCCTCGGGTATGGCGCAGTCAGATGAGCAGTTCTTC. Protein product: CSASGMAQSDEQFF.